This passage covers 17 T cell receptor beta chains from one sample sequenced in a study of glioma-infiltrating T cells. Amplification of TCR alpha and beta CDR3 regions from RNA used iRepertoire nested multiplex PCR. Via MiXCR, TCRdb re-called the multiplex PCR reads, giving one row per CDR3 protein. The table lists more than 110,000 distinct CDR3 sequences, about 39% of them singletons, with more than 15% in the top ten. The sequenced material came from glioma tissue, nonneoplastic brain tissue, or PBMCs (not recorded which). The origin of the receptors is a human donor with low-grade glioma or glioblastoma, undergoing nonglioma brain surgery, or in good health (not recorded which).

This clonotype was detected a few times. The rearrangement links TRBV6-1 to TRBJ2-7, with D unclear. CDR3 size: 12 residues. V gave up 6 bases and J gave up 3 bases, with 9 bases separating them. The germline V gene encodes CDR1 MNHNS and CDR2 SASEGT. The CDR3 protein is CASSQSHYEQYF. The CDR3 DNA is TGTGCCAGCAGCCAGTCCCACTACGAGCAGTACTTC.

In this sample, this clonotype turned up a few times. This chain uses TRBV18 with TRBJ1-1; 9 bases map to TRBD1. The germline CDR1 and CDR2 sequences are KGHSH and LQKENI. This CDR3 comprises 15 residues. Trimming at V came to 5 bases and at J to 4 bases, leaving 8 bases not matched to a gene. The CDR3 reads CASSKPGQGGTEAFF. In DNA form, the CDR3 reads TGTGCCAGCTCAAAGCCGGGACAGGGTGGCACTGAAGCTTTCTTT.

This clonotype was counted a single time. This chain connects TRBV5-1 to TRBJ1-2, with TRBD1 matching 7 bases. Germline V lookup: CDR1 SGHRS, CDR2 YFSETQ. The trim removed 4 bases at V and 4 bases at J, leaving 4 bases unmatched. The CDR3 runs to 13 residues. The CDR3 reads CASSEGQTYGYTF. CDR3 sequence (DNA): TGCGCCAGCAGCGAGGGACAGACCTATGGCTACACCTTC.

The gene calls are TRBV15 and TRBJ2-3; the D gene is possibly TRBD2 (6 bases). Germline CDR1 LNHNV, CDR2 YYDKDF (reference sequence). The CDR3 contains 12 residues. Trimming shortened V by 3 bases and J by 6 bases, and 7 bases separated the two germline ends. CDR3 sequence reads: CATSSRGDTQYF. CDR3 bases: TGTGCCACCAGCAGTCGGGGGGATACGCAGTATTTT.

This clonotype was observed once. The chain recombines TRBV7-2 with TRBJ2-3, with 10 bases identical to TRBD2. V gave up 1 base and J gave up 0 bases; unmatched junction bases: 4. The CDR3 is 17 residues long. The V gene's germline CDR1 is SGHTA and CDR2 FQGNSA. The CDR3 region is CASSLGAGGSSTDTQYF. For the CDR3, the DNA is TGTGCCAGCAGCTTAGGAGCGGGGGGGTCTAGCACAGATACGCAGTATTTT.

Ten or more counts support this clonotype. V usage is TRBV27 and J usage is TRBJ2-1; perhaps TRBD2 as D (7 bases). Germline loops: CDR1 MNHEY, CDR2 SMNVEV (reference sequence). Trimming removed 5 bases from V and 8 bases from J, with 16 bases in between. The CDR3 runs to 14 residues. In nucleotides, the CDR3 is TGTGCCAGCAGTCATCTGAAAGGGGGGGATGAGCAGTTCTTC. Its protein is CASSHLKGGDEQFF.

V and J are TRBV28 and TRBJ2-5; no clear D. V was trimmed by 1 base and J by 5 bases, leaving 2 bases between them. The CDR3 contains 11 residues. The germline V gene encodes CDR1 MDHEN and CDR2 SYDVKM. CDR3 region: CASSLFETQYF. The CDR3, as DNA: TGTGCCAGCAGTTTATTTGAGACCCAGTACTTC.

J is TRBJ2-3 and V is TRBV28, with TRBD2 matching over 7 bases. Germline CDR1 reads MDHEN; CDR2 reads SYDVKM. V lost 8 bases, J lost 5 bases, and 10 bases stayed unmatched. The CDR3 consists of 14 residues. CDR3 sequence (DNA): TGTGCCAGCCGAAGGCGGGAGAGGGTAGATACGCAGTATTTT. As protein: CASRRRERVDTQYF.

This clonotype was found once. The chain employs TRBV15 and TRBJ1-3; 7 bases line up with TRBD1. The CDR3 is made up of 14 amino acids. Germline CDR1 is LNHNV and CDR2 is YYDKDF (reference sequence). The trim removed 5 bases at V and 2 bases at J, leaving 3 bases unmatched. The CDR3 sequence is CATSGTATGNTIYF. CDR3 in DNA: TGTGCCACCAGCGGGACAGCCACTGGAAACACCATATATTTT.

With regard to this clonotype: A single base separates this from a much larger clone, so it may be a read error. CDR3 DNA sequence: TGTGCCAGCGTACTGGATATCTCCTACAATGAGCAGTTCTTC. Its protein product is CASVLDISYNEQFF. The genes are TRBV6-1 and TRBJ2-1; D is unresolved. This CDR3 comprises 14 residues. Germline CDR1 and CDR2: MNHNS and SASEGT. V was trimmed by 8 bases and J by 0 bases, leaving 11 bases between them.

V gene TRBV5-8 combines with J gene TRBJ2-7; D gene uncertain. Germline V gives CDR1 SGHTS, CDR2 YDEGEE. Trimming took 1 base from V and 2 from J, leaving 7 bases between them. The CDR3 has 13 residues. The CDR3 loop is CASSLNGAYEQYF. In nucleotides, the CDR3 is TGTGCCAGCAGCTTGAACGGCGCCTACGAGCAGTACTTC.

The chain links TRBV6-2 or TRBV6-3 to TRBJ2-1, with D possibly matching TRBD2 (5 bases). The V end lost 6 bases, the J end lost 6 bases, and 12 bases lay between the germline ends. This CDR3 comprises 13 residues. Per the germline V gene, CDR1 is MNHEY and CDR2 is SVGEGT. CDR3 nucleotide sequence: TGTGCCAGCAGCTGGGCGGGTCGCAATGAGCAGTTCTTC. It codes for CASSWAGRNEQFF.

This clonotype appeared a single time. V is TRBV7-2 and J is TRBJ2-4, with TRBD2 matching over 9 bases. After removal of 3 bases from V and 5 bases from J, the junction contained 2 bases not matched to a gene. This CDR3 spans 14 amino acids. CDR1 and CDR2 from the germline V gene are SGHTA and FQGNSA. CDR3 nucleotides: TGTGCCAGCAGCTTTGCGGGAGGGGAAAACATTCAGTACTTC. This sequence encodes CASSFAGGENIQYF.

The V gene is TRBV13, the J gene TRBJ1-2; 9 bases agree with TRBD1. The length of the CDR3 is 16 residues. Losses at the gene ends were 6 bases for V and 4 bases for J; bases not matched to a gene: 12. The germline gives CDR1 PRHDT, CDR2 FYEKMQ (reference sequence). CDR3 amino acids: CASRPGTGPRGYGYTF. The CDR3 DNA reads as TGTGCCAGCAGACCCGGGACAGGGCCACGGGGCTATGGCTACACCTTC. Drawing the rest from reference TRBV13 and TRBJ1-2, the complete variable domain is AAGVIQSPRHLIKEKRETATLKCYPIPRHDTVYWYQQGPGQDPQFLISFYEKMQSDKGSIPDRFSAQQFSDYHSELNMSSLELGDSALYFCASRPGTGPRGYGYTFGSGTRLTVV.

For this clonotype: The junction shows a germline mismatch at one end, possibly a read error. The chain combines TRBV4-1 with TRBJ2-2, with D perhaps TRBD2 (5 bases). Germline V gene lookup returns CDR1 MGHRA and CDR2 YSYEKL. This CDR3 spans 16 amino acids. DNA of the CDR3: TGCGCCAGCAGCCAGATCGGTCGGGGTAGAACCGGAGAGCTGTTTTTT. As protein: CASSQIGRGRTGELFF.

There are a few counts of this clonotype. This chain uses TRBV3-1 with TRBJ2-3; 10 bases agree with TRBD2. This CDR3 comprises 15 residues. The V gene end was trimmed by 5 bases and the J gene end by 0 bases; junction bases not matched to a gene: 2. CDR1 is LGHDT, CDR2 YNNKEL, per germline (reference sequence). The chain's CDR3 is CASSSLAGSTDTQYF. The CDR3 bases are TGTGCCAGCAGCTCACTAGCGGGAAGCACAGATACGCAGTATTTT.

The CDR3 DNA sequence: TGTGCCAGCAGCTTAGACCAGGGGGCAGACTATGGCTACACCTTC. This encodes CASSLDQGADYGYTF. V is TRBV11-2 and J is TRBJ1-2, with 8 bases fitting TRBD1. J gave up 3 bases and V 0 bases, and 3 bases lay outside the gene matches. The germline gives CDR1 SGHAT, CDR2 FQNNGV. This CDR3 region has 15 residues.